The clone carrying this TCR beta chain turned up a few times. Germline trimming cut 5 bases from V and 5 bases from J; bases unmatched to any gene: 11. This CDR3 region has 16 residues. The V gene's germline CDR1 is SGHVS and CDR2 FNYEAQ. Assay: immunoSEQ multiplex PCR; the TCRdb copy retains only in-frame clones and omits some. This table has roughly 58,000 clones, about nine tenths appearing once. This record comes from a study of T cell changes during pregnancy in multiple sclerosis. The sequence came from a female donor in good health, enrolled as a control in a pregnancy study. The material was CD4+ T cells from peripheral blood mononuclear cells, obtained after pregnancy. V gene TRBV7-6 combines with J gene TRBJ2-2; 7 nucleotides line up with TRBD1. The CDR3 DNA is TGTGCCAGCAGCCCCCGTCCGGGACAGTCAACCGGGGAGCTGTTTTTT. Its translation: CASSPRPGQSTGELFF.